Below are 18 T cell receptor beta chains sequenced from a single sample in a study of blood T cell repertoires in COVID-19. Repertoires were generated with immunoSEQ multiplex PCR, while TCRdb's copy carries only in-frame clones and drops some. The table records approximately 220,000 clones, 80% to 90% of them present only once. The specimen sequenced was PBMCs or T cells enriched from blood (not recorded which). These receptors were obtained from a woman aged 18-30 years in a cohort exposed to, infected with or recovered from COVID-19 (not recorded which).

The rearrangement links TRBV14 to TRBJ1-1; D possibly corresponds to TRBD1 (6 bases). V lost 6 bases and J lost 1, with 12 bases in between. This CDR3 is built from 14 residues. Germline assignment: CDR1 SGHDN and CDR2 FVKESK. The CDR3 protein is CASSNNRENTEAFF. The CDR3 DNA follows: TGTGCCAGCAGTAACAACAGGGAGAACACTGAAGCTTTCTTT.

The chain is built from TRBV6-1 and TRBJ2-5, with a possible D match to TRBD1 (6 bases). Trimming took off 2 bases at V and 5 bases at J, with 18 bases between the two ends. Germline V lookup: CDR1 MNHNS, CDR2 SASEGT. The CDR3 sequence is 16 residues long. The CDR3 coding sequence is TGTGCCAGCAGTGAATGGTTTACAGGGACGTCGGAGACCCAGTACTTC. It translates to CASSEWFTGTSETQYF.

The rearrangement joins TRBV18 to TRBJ2-3; the D gene is possibly TRBD2 (5 bases). This CDR3 is built from 15 residues. The germline CDR1 and CDR2 sequences are KGHSH and LQKENI. V lost 3 bases to trimming and J lost 0 bases, with 10 bases between them. The CDR3 DNA reads as TGTGCCAGCTCACCCCCGGGAAGGAGCACAGATACGCAGTATTTT. It yields the protein CASSPPGRSTDTQYF. Full variable domain (remainder filled in from reference TRBV18 and TRBJ2-3): NAGVMQNPRHLVRRRGQEARLRCSPMKGHSHVYWYRQLPEEGLKFMVYLQKENIIDESGMPKERFSAEFPKEGPSILRIQQVVRGDSAAYFCASSPPGRSTDTQYFGPGTRLTVL.

The rearrangement uses TRBV20-1 and TRBJ2-3, with D hard to call. Germline CDR1 and CDR2: DFQATT and SNEGSKA (reference sequence). V lost 1 base to trimming and J lost 10 bases, with 6 bases between them. The CDR3 is 10 amino acids. The CDR3 reads CSARVGSQYF. The CDR3 DNA reads TGCAGTGCTAGAGTCGGTTCGCAGTATTTT.

J is TRBJ1-4 and V is TRBV5-4; 9 nucleotides align to TRBD1. The CDR3 consists of 16 residues. Germline CDR1 and CDR2: SGHNT and YYREEE (reference sequence). J lost 3 bases, V lost 0 bases, and 3 bases had no gene match. The CDR3 region has the DNA TGTGCCAGCAGCTTGGGACAGGGGGGGGCTAATGAAAAACTGTTTTTT. This encodes CASSLGQGGANEKLFF.

The chain is built from TRBV9 and TRBJ2-7; TRBD2 agrees at 9 bases. The CDR3 is 17 residues long. Germline V gene data show CDR1 as SGDLS and CDR2 as YYNGEE. Trimming cost V 5 bases and J 4 bases; bases outside gene matches: 16. Here the CDR3 DNA reads TGTGCCAGCAGTCCCCCTCGGGTAGCGGGAGCAAGGTACGAGCAGTACTTC. Translating gives CASSPPRVAGARYEQYF.

The V call is TRBV12-1, the J call TRBJ2-7; the listed D gene, TRBD2, was not tested against the DNA. TRBV12-1 is an annotated pseudogene. This CDR3 comprises 16 residues. CDR3 in DNA: TGTGCCAGCAGCCCATCTCCCGGACTAGCGGGAGTTGAGCAGTACTTC. This sequence encodes CASSPSPGLAGVEQYF.

Worth noting for this clone: Other DNA sequences of this sample code for an identical CDR3. The chain links TRBV5-1 to TRBJ1-1; D not resolved. The CDR3 has 12 residues. Trimming pared 2 bases from V and 7 bases from J, leaving 9 bases between. Germline V gene data show CDR1 as SGHRS and CDR2 as YFSETQ. The chain's CDR3 is CASSLQGVEAFF. CDR3 sequence (DNA): TGCGCCAGCAGCTTACAAGGAGTTGAAGCTTTCTTT. Variable domain in full (rest from reference TRBV5-1 and TRBJ1-1): KAGVTQTPRYLIKTRGQQVTLSCSPISGHRSVSWYQQTPGQGLQFLFEYFSETQRNKGNFPGRFSGRQFSNSRSEMNVSTLELGDSALYLCASSLQGVEAFFGQGTRLTVV.

This chain connects TRBV7-9 to TRBJ1-2, with D possibly being TRBD1 (5 bases). Trimming removed 4 bases at V and 3 bases at J, with 15 bases between. The CDR3 contains 15 residues. The V gene's germline CDR1 is SEHNR and CDR2 FQNEAQ (reference sequence). The CDR3, as DNA: TGTGCCAGCAGCTCCCCCCCCTCCAGGGACTATGGCTACACCTTC. Residues: CASSSPPSRDYGYTF.

This chain links TRBV19 with TRBJ2-1; D is possibly TRBD2 (5 bases). V was trimmed by 1 base and J by 6 bases, leaving 7 bases between them. Looked up from germline, CDR1 is LNHDA and CDR2 is SQIVND (reference sequence). This CDR3 comprises 13 residues. For the CDR3, the DNA is TGTGCCAGTAGTATAGGTAGCGTCAATGAGCAGTTCTTC. Its translation: CASSIGSVNEQFF.

The rearrangement links TRBV7-9 to TRBJ2-5; 11 bases are shared with TRBD2. V was pared by 4 bases and J by 5 bases, with 15 bases of the junction left unmatched. The CDR3 is 18 residues long. Germline values: CDR1 SEHNR, CDR2 FQNEAQ (reference sequence). The CDR3 is CASSSRPRPLAGGETQYF. The DNA of the CDR3 is TGTGCCAGCAGCTCCCGTCCGCGCCCCTTAGCGGGAGGGGAGACCCAGTACTTC.

The gene calls are TRBV18 and TRBJ1-4; tentative D call: TRBD1 (5 bases). Trimming shortened V by 3 bases and J by 8 bases, and 13 bases separated the two germline ends. The CDR3 is 14 residues long. Per germline, CDR1 KGHSH and CDR2 LQKENI. CDR3 protein: CASSPRGSEEKLFF. CDR3 nucleotide sequence: TGTGCCAGCTCACCGCGGGGGTCTGAGGAAAAACTGTTTTTT.

This chain uses TRBV5-1 with TRBJ2-4, with D possibly being TRBD1 (6 bases). The ends were cut back, 5 bases at V and 4 bases at J, with 13 bases in the middle. This CDR3 spans 14 amino acids. Germline V gene sequence: CDR1 SGHRS, CDR2 YFSETQ. The CDR3 loop reads CASRARDIKNIQYF. Written as DNA, the CDR3 is TGCGCCAGCAGAGCCCGGGACATAAAAAACATTCAGTACTTC.

The rearrangement joins TRBV11-2 to TRBJ1-2; 7 nucleotides agree with TRBD1. The germline V gene encodes CDR1 SGHAT and CDR2 FQNNGV. The ends lost 0 bases at V and 3 bases at J; junction bases unmatched: 10. The CDR3 is 17 residues long. The CDR3 here is CASSLDPVETGDYGYTF. In nucleotides, the CDR3 is TGTGCCAGCAGCTTAGACCCCGTGGAAACAGGGGACTATGGCTACACCTTC.

This clone has just a few counts. The genes are TRBV5-1 and TRBJ2-1; D may be TRBD2 (5 bases). The CDR3 runs 14 residues. Germline V CDR1 and CDR2: SGHRS, YFSETQ. Trimming cost V 0 bases and J 5 bases, with 9 bases left between them. The CDR3 nucleotides read TGCGCCAGCAGCTTGGCCTCGGGGAACAATGAGCAGTTCTTC. Protein: CASSLASGNNEQFF.

The chain combines TRBV5-1 with TRBJ1-1; D may be TRBD1 (6 bases). Per the germline V gene, CDR1 is SGHRS and CDR2 is YFSETQ. This CDR3 is built from 15 residues. V was clipped by 2 bases and J by 3 bases, with 14 bases between them. The CDR3 sequence: CASSLFTGRDTEAFF. CDR3 DNA: TGCGCCAGCAGCTTATTTACAGGGAGGGACACTGAAGCTTTCTTT. Looking up the rest from reference TRBV5-1 and TRBJ1-1 gives the full variable domain: KAGVTQTPRYLIKTRGQQVTLSCSPISGHRSVSWYQQTPGQGLQFLFEYFSETQRNKGNFPGRFSGRQFSNSRSEMNVSTLELGDSALYLCASSLFTGRDTEAFFGQGTRLTVV.

The chain employs TRBV5-4 and TRBJ1-6; D may be TRBD1 (6 bases). Germline V gene data show CDR1 as SGHNT and CDR2 as YYREEE (reference sequence). V lost 2 bases and J lost 5, with 11 bases in between. The CDR3 has 15 amino acids. The CDR3 DNA reads TGTGCCAGCAGCTTTACAACAGGGAATAATTCACCCCTCCACTTT. It translates to CASSFTTGNNSPLHF. The full variable domain, in which reference TRBV5-4 and TRBJ1-6 provide the parts outside the CDR3, is ETGVTQSPTHLIKTRGQQVTLRCSSQSGHNTVSWYQQALGQGPQFIFQYYREEENGRGNFPPRFSGLQFPNYSSELNVNALELDDSALYLCASSFTTGNNSPLHFGNGTRLTVT.

This sequence joins TRBV7-2 and TRBJ2-7, with no clear D. The CDR3 length is 14 residues. V was clipped by 0 bases and J by 0 bases, with 6 bases between them. Per the germline V gene, CDR1 is SGHTA and CDR2 is FQGNSA. The chain's CDR3 is CASSLAISSYEQYF. In nucleotides, the CDR3 is TGTGCCAGCAGCTTAGCTATCTCCTCCTACGAGCAGTACTTC. Combining the CDR3 with reference TRBV7-2 and TRBJ2-7 gives the whole variable domain GAGVSQSPSNKVTEKGKDVELRCDPISGHTALYWYRQSLGQGLEFLIYFQGNSAPDKSGLPSDRFSAERTGGSVSTLTIQRTQQEDSAVYLCASSLAISSYEQYFGPGTRLTVT.